This T cell receptor beta chain was obtained from a study of blood T cell repertoires in COVID-19. Background on the study: The United States, Italy and Spain were the sources of the acute and convalescent COVID-19 samples. Sample material is recorded as cDNA or gDNA derived from T cells, B-cell-depleted T cells, or PBMCs.

CDR3 size: 15 residues. Germline V gene lookup returns CDR1 KGHSH and CDR2 LQKENI. After removal of 3 bases from V and 0 bases from J, the junction contained 1 base not matched to a gene. The authors' processing: Amplification of reference gene primers provided the estimated nucleated cell counts. TCRdb keeps only in-frame clones here, not all; method: immunoSEQ multiplex PCR. V, J and clone size are taken as reported in that table, and D and trimming were inferred from the DNA itself. The sample has 35,000 to 50,000 clones, approximately 80% seen once; the top ten hold 10%. The chain recombines TRBV18 with TRBJ1-5; TRBD1 aligns across 8 bases. The TCR sequence derives from a man aged 55 to 69 in a cohort sampled during active COVID-19. The specimen sequenced was peripheral blood. The CDR3 loop is CASSPGQVSNQPQHF. Here the CDR3 DNA reads TGTGCCAGCTCACCGGGACAGGTTAGCAATCAGCCCCAGCATTTT.